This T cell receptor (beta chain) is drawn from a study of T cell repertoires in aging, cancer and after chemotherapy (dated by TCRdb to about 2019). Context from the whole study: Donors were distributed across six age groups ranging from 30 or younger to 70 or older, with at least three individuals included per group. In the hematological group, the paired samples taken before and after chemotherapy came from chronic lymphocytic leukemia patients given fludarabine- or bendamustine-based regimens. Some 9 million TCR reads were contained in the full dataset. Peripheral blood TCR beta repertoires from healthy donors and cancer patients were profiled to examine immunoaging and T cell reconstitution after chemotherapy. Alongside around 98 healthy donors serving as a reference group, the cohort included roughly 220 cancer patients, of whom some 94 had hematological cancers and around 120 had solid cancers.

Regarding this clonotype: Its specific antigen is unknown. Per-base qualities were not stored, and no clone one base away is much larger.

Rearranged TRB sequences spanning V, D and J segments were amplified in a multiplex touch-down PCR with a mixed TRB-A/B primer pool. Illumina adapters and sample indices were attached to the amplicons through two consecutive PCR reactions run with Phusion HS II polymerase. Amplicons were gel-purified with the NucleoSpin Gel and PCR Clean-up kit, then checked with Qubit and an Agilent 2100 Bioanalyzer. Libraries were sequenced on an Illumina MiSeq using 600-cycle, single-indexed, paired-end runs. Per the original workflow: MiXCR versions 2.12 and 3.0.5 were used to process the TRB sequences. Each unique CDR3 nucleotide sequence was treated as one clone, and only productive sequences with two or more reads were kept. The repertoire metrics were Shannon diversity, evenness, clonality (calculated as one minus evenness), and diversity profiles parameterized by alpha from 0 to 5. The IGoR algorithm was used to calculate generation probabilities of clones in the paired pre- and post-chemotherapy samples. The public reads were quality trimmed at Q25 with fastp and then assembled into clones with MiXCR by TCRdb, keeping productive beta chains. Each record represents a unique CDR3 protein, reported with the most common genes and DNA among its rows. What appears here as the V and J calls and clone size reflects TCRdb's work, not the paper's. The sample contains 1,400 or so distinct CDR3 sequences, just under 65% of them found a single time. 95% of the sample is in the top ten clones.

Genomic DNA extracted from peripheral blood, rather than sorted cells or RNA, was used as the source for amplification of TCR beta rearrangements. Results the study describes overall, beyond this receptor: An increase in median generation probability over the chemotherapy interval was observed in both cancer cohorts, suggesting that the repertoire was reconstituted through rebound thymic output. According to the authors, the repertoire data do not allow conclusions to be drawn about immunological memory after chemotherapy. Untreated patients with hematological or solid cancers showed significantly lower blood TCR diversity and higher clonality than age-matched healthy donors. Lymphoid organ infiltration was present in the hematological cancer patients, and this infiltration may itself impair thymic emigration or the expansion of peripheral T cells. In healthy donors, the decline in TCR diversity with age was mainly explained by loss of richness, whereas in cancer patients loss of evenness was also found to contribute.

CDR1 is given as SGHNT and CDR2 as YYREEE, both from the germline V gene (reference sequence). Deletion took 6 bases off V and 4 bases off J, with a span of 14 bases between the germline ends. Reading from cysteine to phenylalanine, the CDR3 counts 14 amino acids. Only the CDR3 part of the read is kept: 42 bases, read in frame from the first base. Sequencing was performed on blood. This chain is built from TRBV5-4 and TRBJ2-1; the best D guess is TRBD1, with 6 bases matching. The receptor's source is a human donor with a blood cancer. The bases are TGTGCCAGCAACTTACAGGGACCTTACAATGAGCAGTTCTTC. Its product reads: CASNLQGPYNEQFF.